A selection of T cell receptor beta chains follows, all from one sample in a study of prognosis after radiotherapy for stage I lung cancer. Each CDR3 protein is one row after TCRdb ran MiXCR on the multiplex PCR reads. The sample holds about 25,000 distinct CDR3 sequences, under 40% seen once. The source was PBMCs, collected before or after stereotactic body radiation therapy (not recorded which). All receptors derive from a donor over 45 with non-small cell lung cancer. CDR3s include the opening cysteine and the closing phenylalanine or tryptophan. A D gene is named only where the DNA matches it firmly. Clone size is stated in some rows and not others, as once, few, many or a class when expanded.

CDR3aa | CDR3nt | abundance | d_gene | j_gene | v_gene
CSVEDPGQGENEQFF | TGCAGCGTTGAAGACCCGGGACAGGGTGAAAATGAGCAGTTCTTC | many | TRBD1 | TRBJ2-1 | TRBV29-1
CASRSQGNEQFF | TGCGCCAGCAGGAGCCAGGGCAATGAGCAGTTCTTC | many | - | TRBJ2-1 | TRBV10-2
CSASDEGSEQYF | TGCAGTGCTAGCGATGAGGGTAGCGAGCAGTACTTC | few | - | TRBJ2-7 | TRBV20-1
CSRQSSNQPQHF | TGCAGTCGACAGTCTAGCAATCAGCCCCAGCATTTT | many | - | TRBJ1-5 | TRBV29-1
CASSPRPIGNTEAFF | TGTGCCAGCAGCCCCCGCCCGATCGGAAACACTGAAGCTTTCTTT | many | - | TRBJ1-1 | TRBV9
CASSFVAGFSNEQFF | TGCGCCAGCAGCTTCGTAGCGGGATTTAGCAATGAGCAGTTCTTC | many | TRBD2 | TRBJ2-1 | TRBV5-1
CASRSDEGSYNEQFF | TGTGCCAGCAGGAGCGACGAGGGCTCCTACAATGAGCAGTTCTTC | many | - | TRBJ2-1 | TRBV2
CASRRRGAGDSNTGELFF | TGTGCCAGCAGGCGGAGGGGAGCGGGGGATTCGAACACCGGGGAGCTGTTTTTT | many | TRBD2 | TRBJ2-2 | TRBV27
CASSSRGGSAKNIQYF | TGTGCCAGCAGCTCACGGGGAGGGTCAGCCAAAAACATTCAGTACTTC | few | TRBD2 | TRBJ2-4 | TRBV7-9
CSASGGSGRLVGETQYF | TGCAGTGCTAGCGGTGGTAGCGGGAGGCTCGTGGGGGAGACCCAGTACTTC | medium-sized | TRBD2 | TRBJ2-5 | TRBV20-1
CASSEVGMGQPQHF | TGTGCCAGCAGTGAGGTAGGGATGGGTCAGCCCCAGCATTTT | many | - | TRBJ1-5 | TRBV25-1
CASSETSGTGQSPLHF | TGTGCCAGCAGTGAAACCTCCGGGACAGGTCAATCACCCCTCCACTTT | many | TRBD1 | TRBJ1-6 | TRBV6-1
CASSQEGGRREQYF | TGCGCCAGCAGCCAAGAGGGGGGGCGCCGAGAGCAGTACTTC | - | - | TRBJ2-7 | TRBV4-3
CASSWRTGADQPQHF | TGTGCCAGCAGTTGGCGAACAGGGGCGGATCAGCCCCAGCATTTT | medium-sized | TRBD1 | TRBJ1-5 | TRBV27
CASSLRPNIASAQGAAYGYTF | TGCGCCAGCAGCTTGCGTCCGAACATAGCATCGGCGCAGGGGGCTGCCTATGGCTACACCTTC | - | TRBD1 | TRBJ1-2 | TRBV5-1
CASSLGQGGNYGYTF | TGCGCCAGCAGCTTGGGACAGGGAGGAAACTATGGCTACACCTTC | many | TRBD1 | TRBJ1-2 | TRBV5-1
CSARGLGQGHSLGYTF | TGCAGTGCTAGGGGTTTGGGACAGGGACATTCCCTCGGCTACACCTTC | many | TRBD1 | TRBJ1-2 | TRBV20-1
CAGLLTGTMNTRELFF | TGTGCCGGACTCCTAACCGGGACTATGAACACCAGGGAGCTGTTTTTT | - | TRBD2 | TRBJ2-2 | TRBV30
CASRQAGGNYNEQFF | TGTGCCAGCAGACAAGCGGGGGGGAACTACAATGAGCAGTTCTTC | - | TRBD2 | TRBJ2-1 | TRBV28
CASRGLAGQGTGELFF | TGTGCCAGCAGGGGACTAGCGGGGCAGGGCACCGGGGAGCTGTTTTTT | - | TRBD2 | TRBJ2-2 | TRBV6-1